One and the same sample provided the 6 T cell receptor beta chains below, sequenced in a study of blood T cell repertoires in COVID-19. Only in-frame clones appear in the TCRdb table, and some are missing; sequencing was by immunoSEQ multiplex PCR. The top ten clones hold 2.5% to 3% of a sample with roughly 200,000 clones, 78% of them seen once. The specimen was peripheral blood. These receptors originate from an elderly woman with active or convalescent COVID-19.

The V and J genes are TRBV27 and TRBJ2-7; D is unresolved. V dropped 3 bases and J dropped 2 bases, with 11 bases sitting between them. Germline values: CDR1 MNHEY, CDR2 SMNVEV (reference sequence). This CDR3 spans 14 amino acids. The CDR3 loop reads CASSFLQVPYEQYF. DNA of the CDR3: TGTGCCAGCAGTTTCTTGCAGGTCCCCTACGAGCAGTACTTC.

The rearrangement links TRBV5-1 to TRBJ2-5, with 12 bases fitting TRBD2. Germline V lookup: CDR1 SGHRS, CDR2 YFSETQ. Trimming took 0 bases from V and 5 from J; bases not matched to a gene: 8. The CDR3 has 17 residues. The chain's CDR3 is CASSLGSSGGAVETQYF. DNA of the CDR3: TGCGCCAGCAGCTTGGGGTCTAGCGGGGGGGCCGTCGAGACCCAGTACTTC.

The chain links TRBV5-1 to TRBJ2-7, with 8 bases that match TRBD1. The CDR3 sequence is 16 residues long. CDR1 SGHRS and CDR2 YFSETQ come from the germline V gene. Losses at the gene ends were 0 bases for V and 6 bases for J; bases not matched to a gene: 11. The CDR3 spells CASSLVGGQGAAEQYF. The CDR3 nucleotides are TGCGCCAGCAGCTTGGTAGGTGGGCAGGGGGCGGCCGAGCAGTACTTC.

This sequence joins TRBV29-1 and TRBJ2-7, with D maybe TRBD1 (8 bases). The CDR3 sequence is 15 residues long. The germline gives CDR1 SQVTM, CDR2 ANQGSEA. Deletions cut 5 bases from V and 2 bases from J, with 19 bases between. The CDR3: CSVTGGQGGTYEQYF. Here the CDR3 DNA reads TGCAGCGTTACAGGGGGGCAGGGAGGGACCTACGAGCAGTACTTC.

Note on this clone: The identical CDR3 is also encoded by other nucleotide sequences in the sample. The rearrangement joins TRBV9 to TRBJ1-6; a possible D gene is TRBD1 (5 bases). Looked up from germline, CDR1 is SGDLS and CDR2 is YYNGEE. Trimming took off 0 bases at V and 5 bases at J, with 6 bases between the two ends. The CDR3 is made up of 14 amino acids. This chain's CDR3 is CASSVAGNNSPLHF. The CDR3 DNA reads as TGTGCCAGCAGCGTAGCAGGGAATAATTCACCCCTCCACTTT.

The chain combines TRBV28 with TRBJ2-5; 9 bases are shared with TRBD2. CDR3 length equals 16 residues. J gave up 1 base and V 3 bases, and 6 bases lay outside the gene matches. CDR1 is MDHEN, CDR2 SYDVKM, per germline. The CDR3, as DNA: TGTGCCAGCAGTTTGGGTAGCGGGGGCCTCCAAGAGACCCAGTACTTC. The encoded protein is CASSLGSGGLQETQYF. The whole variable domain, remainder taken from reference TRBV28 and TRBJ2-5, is DVKVTQSSRYLVKRTGEKVFLECVQDMDHENMFWYRQDPGLGLRLIYFSYDVKMKEKGDIPEGYSVSREKKERFSLILESASTNQTSMYLCASSLGSGGLQETQYFGPGTRLLVL.